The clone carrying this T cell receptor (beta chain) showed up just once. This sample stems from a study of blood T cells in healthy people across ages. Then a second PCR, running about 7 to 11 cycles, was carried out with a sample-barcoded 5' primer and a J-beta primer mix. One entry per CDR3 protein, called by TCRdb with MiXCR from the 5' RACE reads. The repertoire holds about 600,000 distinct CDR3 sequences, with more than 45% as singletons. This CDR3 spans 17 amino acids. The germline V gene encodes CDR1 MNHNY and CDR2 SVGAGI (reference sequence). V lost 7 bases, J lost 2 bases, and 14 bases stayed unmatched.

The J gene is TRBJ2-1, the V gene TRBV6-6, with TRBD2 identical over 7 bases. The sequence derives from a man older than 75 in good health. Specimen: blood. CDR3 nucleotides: TGTGCCAGCACGGGGGGTGTAGGAGGGACTACCTACAATGAGCAGTTCTTC. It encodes CASTGGVGGTTYNEQFF.